This TCR beta chain was sequenced during a study of T cells in Graves' hyperthyroidism and ophthalmopathy. It was RNA transcripts that yielded the amplified TCR beta CDR3 regions. The TCR CDR3 first-round RT-PCR relied on the HTBI primer set. One entry per CDR3 protein, called by TCRdb with MiXCR from the multiplex PCR reads. The table shows about 290,000 distinct CDR3 sequences, with 13% occurring only once. V lost 5 bases to trimming and J lost 7 bases; unmatched junction nucleotides: 11. The CDR3 has 15 residues. Germline V lookup: CDR1 DFQATT, CDR2 SNEGSKA (reference sequence). This chain joins TRBV20-1 and TRBJ2-1; TRBD2 agrees at 10 bases. The sequencing input was blood. The TCR originated in a woman in her twenties or thirties with Graves' hyperthyroidism that later progressed to Graves' ophthalmopathy. The CDR3 spells CSAASGTSVGNEQFF. The CDR3 DNA sequence: TGCAGTGCTGCATCCGGGACTAGCGTCGGGAATGAGCAGTTCTTC.